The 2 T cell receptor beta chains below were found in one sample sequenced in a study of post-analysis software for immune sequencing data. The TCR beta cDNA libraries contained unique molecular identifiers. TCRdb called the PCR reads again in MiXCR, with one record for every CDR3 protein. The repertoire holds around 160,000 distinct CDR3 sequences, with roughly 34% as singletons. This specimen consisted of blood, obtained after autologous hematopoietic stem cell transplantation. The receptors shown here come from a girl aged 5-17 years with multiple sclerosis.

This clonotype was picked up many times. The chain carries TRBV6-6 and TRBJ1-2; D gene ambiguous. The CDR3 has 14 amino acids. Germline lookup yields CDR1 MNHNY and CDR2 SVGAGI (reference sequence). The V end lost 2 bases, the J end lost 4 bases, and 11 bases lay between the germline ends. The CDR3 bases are TGTGCCAGCAGTTACAAGACACAGTCCTATGGCTACACCTTC. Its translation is CASSYKTQSYGYTF.

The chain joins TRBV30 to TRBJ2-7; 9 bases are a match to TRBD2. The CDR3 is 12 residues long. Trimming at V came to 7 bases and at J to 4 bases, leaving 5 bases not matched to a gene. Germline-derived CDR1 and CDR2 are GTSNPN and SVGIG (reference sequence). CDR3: CAFSGSGYEQYF. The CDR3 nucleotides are TGTGCCTTTAGCGGGAGTGGTTACGAGCAGTACTTC. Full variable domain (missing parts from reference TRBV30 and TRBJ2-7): SQTIHQWPATLVQPVGSPLSLECTVEGTSNPNLYWYRQAAGRGLQLLFYSVGIGQISSEVPQNLSASRPQDRQFILSSKKLLLSDSGFYLCAFSGSGYEQYFGPGTRLTVT.